This section outlines one T cell receptor beta chain sequence together with its context. This sample is part of a study of blood T cell repertoires in COVID-19. This CDR3 is built from 15 residues. V shed 0 bases and J 4 bases; nucleotides not matched to a gene: 5. Germline V lookup: CDR1 MNHNY, CDR2 SVGAGI (reference sequence). Using immunoSEQ multiplex PCR, the repertoire was profiled, and TCRdb retains in-frame clones only, with some absent. The sample consists of under 250,000 clones, 70% to 90% of them appearing once. This sequence joins TRBV6-6 and TRBJ1-2, with 7 positions matching TRBD1. This clonotype was obtained from a man between 50 and 59 years old with COVID-19, enrolled during active disease. Input material: peripheral blood. As DNA, the CDR3 is TGTGCCAGCAGTTACTCGACAGGGCGGAGCTATGGCTACACCTTC. Protein sequence: CASSYSTGRSYGYTF.